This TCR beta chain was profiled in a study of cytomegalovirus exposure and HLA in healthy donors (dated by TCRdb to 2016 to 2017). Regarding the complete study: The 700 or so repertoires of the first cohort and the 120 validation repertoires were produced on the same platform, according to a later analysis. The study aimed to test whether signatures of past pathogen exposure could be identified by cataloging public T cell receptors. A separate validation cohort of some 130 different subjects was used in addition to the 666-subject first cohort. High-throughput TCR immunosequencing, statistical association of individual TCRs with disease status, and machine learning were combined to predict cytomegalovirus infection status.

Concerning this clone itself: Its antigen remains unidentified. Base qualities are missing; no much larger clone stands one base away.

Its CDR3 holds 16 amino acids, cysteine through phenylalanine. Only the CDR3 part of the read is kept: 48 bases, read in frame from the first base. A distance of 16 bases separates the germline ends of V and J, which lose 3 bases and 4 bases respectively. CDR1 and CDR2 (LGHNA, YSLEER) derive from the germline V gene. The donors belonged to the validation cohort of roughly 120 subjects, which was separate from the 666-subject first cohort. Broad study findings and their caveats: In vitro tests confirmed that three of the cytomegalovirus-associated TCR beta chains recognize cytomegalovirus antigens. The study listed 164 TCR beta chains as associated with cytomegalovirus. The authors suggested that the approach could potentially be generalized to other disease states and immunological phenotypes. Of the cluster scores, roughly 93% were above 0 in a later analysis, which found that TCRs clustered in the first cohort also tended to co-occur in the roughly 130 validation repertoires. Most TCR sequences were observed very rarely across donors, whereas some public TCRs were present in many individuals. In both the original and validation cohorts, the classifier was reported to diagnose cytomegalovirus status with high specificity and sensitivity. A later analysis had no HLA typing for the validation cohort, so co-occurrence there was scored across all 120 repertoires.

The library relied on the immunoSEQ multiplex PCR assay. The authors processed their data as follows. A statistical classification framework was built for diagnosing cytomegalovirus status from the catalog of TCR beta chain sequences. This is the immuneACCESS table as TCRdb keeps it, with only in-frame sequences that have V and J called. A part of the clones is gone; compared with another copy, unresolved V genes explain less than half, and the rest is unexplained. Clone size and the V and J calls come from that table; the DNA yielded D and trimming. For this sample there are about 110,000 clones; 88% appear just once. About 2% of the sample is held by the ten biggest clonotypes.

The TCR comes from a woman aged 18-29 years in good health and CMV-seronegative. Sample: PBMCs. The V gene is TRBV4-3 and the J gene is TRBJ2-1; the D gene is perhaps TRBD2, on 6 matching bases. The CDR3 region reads CASSQAGTLLYNEQFF. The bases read TGCGCCAGCAGCCAGGCCGGGACTTTATTATACAATGAGCAGTTCTTC.